This paragraph covers one T cell receptor beta chain sequence. A few counts support this clone. There is no known antigen for this receptor. No much larger clone is present one base from it, and per-base qualities are unavailable. The library came from the immunoSEQ multiplex PCR assay. TCRdb obtained this table from immuneACCESS and retained in-frame rearrangements with V and J assigned. These tables miss some clones; where compared with another copy, unresolved V genes account for less than half of the shortfall, and the remainder is unexplained. The table for this sample lists 60,000 to 85,000 clones; 91% of them were counted only once. Around 0.37% of the sample belongs to the ten largest clones. The sample is drawn from a study of technical replicates of blood from a handful of donors (dated 2017 in TCRdb). Germline trimming amounts to 1 base on V and 8 bases on J, with 2 as the count of junction bases outside the gene matches. The CDR3 runs 12 amino acids, cysteine and phenylalanine included. The retained sequence is limited to the CDR3, 36 bases, with the frame set at the first base. CDR1 and CDR2 are drawn from the germline V gene: SQVTM, ANQGSEA.

Sequenced sample: T cells isolated from PBMCs. The receptor was isolated from a human donor in good health. The chain was built from TRBV29-1 and TRBJ1-1, with TRBD1 identical over 9 junction bases. DNA sequence: TGCAGCGTTGAAGGCGGGACAGGGGAAGCTTTCTTT. Translated, this gives CSVEGGTGEAFF.